This entry features one T cell receptor (beta chain) sequence. What it binds is unknown. The sample belongs to a study of CD8 T cells in Susac syndrome. RNA in amounts of 0.5 to 1 ug was reverse transcribed with random hexamers. The method of amplification for TCR beta CDR3 was immunoSEQ multiplex PCR, covering 54 Vbeta and 13 Jbeta. Using its own MiXCR run on the immunoSEQ multiplex PCR reads, TCRdb lists one record per CDR3 protein. The sample includes approximately 160,000 distinct CDR3 sequences, approximately 95% of them seen just once. Broader study findings: The study recognized that the number of individuals in its TCR sequencing and HLA analysis was relatively small. The CD4+ T cell repertoires, which came from Susac syndrome patients, showed no sign of clonal expansion.

This TCR was recovered from a human donor with Susac syndrome. The sequenced material came from CD4+ T cells from PBMCs.

The CDR3 nucleotides are TGTGCCAGCAGCGTCAGGGGGCTCGACGAGCAGTACTTC. Amino acid sequence: CASSVRGLDEQYF. The rearrangement uses TRBV9 and TRBJ2-7; TRBD1 matches 8 bases. The CDR3 has 13 amino acids. After removal of 2 bases from V and 5 bases from J, the junction contained 3 bases not matched to a gene. Germline V gene sequence: CDR1 SGDLS, CDR2 YYNGEE.